The next 29 T cell receptor beta chains were all read from a single sample in a study of blood T cells in healthy people across ages. It was with a sample-barcoded 5' primer and a J-beta primer mix that a second PCR of roughly 7 to 12 cycles was run. In TCRdb, the 5' RACE reads were re-called with MiXCR into one record per CDR3 protein. The profile shows 600,000 to 850,000 distinct CDR3 sequences, 20% to 30% of them singletons. The sample was also reused in another study, on T cells of mothers and their children.

Sequenced material: blood. These receptors all come from a boy aged 10-17 years in good health.

This clonotype was counted a few times. The chain is built from TRBV3-1 and TRBJ2-5; 8 bases agree with TRBD2. The CDR3 contains 15 residues. With V trimmed by 4 bases and J by 5 bases, 9 bases remained unmatched. Per germline, CDR1 LGHDT and CDR2 YNNKEL (reference sequence). In nucleotides, the CDR3 is TGTGCCAGCAGCCTGTTTTCGGGGGGGCGGGAGACCCAGTACTTC. Translated: CASSLFSGGRETQYF.

This clonotype came up a few times. The V call is TRBV5-6, the J call TRBJ2-1, with no clear D. Germline CDR1 is SGHDT and CDR2 is YYEEEE. Between the trimmed V and J ends, which lost 0 bases and 5 bases, there was a span of 9 bases. The CDR3 is 14 residues long. Here the CDR3 DNA reads TGTGCCAGCAGCTTGGCCAACCTGGACAATGAGCAGTTCTTC. Amino acid sequence: CASSLANLDNEQFF.

The J gene is TRBJ2-1, the V gene TRBV4-3, with 8 bases that match TRBD2. The J segment lost 5 bases and the V segment lost 1 base, leaving 4 bases of the junction unmatched. This CDR3 contains 15 residues. Germline lookup yields CDR1 LGHNA and CDR2 YSLEER. In DNA, the CDR3 is TGCGCCAGCAGCCAAGGGCGGGGGGTCGACAATGAGCAGTTCTTC. As protein: CASSQGRGVDNEQFF.

J is TRBJ2-7 and V is TRBV4-3; tentative D call: TRBD1 (5 bases). The CDR3 loop spans 13 amino acids. The germline V and J ends were trimmed by 0 bases and 7 bases, with 10 bases remaining between them. Germline lookup yields CDR1 LGHNA and CDR2 YSLEER. CDR3 in amino acids: CASSQDWGREQYF. Here the CDR3 DNA reads TGCGCCAGCAGCCAAGATTGGGGCAGAGAGCAGTACTTC.

This clonotype was observed a handful of times. This chain uses TRBV7-9 with TRBJ1-2; the D is unclear. Per germline, CDR1 SEHNR and CDR2 FQNEAQ (reference sequence). The CDR3 contains 11 residues. V dropped 0 bases and J dropped 5 bases, with 1 base sitting between them. The CDR3 is CASSLAYGYTF. The CDR3 nucleotides read TGTGCCAGCAGCTTAGCTTATGGCTACACCTTC. The full variable domain, rest sourced from reference TRBV7-9 and TRBJ1-2, is DTGVSQNPRHKITKRGQNVTFRCDPISEHNRLYWYRQTLGQGPEFLTYFQNEAQLEKSRLLSDRFSAERPKGSFSTLEIQRTEQGDSAMYLCASSLAYGYTFGSGTRLTVV.

The CDR3: CSARVPPYQETQYF. The CDR3 DNA reads TGCAGTGCTAGAGTACCGCCGTACCAAGAGACCCAGTACTTC. The V gene is TRBV20-1, the J gene TRBJ2-5; D gene uncertain. With 1 base removed from V and 0 bases from J, the gap between germline ends came to 9 bases. The CDR3 sequence is 14 residues long. Germline V gene sequence: CDR1 DFQATT, CDR2 SNEGSKA (reference sequence).

The chain employs TRBV5-1 and TRBJ2-7; tentative D call: TRBD1 (6 bases). Germline lookup yields CDR1 SGHRS and CDR2 YFSETQ. This CDR3 spans 14 amino acids. V lost 2 bases to trimming and J lost 2 bases, with 11 bases between them. Written as DNA, the CDR3 is TGCGCCAGCAGCTTTTTCTCAGGGGCCTACGAGCAGTACTTC. Its translation is CASSFFSGAYEQYF.

A few counts support this clonotype. The V and J genes are TRBV20-1 and TRBJ1-2; D uncertain. The CDR3 runs 13 residues. Germline V gene data show CDR1 as DFQATT and CDR2 as SNEGSKA (reference sequence). Trimming removed 0 bases from V and 4 bases from J, with 9 bases in between. The CDR3, as DNA: TGCAGTGCTAGAGACCCCCTACTCTATGGCTACACCTTC. Translating it yields CSARDPLLYGYTF.

This clonotype was seen a few times. The chain carries TRBV24-1 and TRBJ1-5; the D gene is possibly TRBD1 (6 bases). Per germline, CDR1 KGHDR and CDR2 SFDVKD. CDR3 length: 13 amino acids. V lost 4 bases and J lost 10, with 13 bases in between. The CDR3 sequence is CATSETDSPPQHF. In DNA, the CDR3 is TGTGCCACCAGTGAAACGGACAGTCCCCCCCAGCATTTT.

The chain couples TRBV5-1 to TRBJ2-5; TRBD1 matches 7 bases. The J call is in doubt because the DNA end fits TRBJ2-7 better. The CDR3 consists of 15 residues. Germline V gene lookup returns CDR1 SGHRS and CDR2 YFSETQ. The CDR3 sequence: CASSLASGGDYEQYF. Written as DNA, the CDR3 is TGCGCCAGCAGCTTGGCCTCAGGGGGAGACTACGAGCAGTACTTC.

The CDR3 here is CATSLGLEYYNEQFF. The CDR3 DNA is TGTGCCACCAGTTTGGGACTAGAGTACTACAATGAGCAGTTCTTC. This chain uses TRBV24-1 with TRBJ2-1, with 8 bases matching TRBD2. Germline V gene lookup returns CDR1 KGHDR and CDR2 SFDVKD. V trimming: 6 bases; J trimming: 3 bases; junction bases outside the gene matches: 6. This CDR3 has 15 amino acids.

The chain carries TRBV7-9 and TRBJ2-1, with D perhaps TRBD2 (5 bases). The CDR3 spans 15 residues. Trimming pared 5 bases from V and 7 bases from J, leaving 18 bases between. Germline lookup yields CDR1 SEHNR and CDR2 FQNEAQ (reference sequence). CDR3 in amino acids: CASSPSQLGMNEQFF. The DNA for the CDR3 is TGTGCCAGCAGCCCCTCCCAACTAGGAATGAATGAGCAGTTCTTC. Full variable domain (rest looked up from reference TRBV7-9 and TRBJ2-1): DTGVSQNPRHKITKRGQNVTFRCDPISEHNRLYWYRQTLGQGPEFLTYFQNEAQLEKSRLLSDRFSAERPKGSFSTLEIQRTEQGDSAMYLCASSPSQLGMNEQFFGPGTRLTVL.

The sample holds a few counts of this clonotype. The V and J genes are TRBV20-1 and TRBJ2-5; possibly TRBD1 for D (5 bases). The J call is doubtful: the DNA matches TRBJ2-7 better. The CDR3 contains 14 residues. Germline CDR1 is DFQATT and CDR2 is SNEGSKA (reference sequence). CDR3 bases: TGCAGTGCTAGTGACAAGGGGTCGGCCTACGAGCAGTACTTC. It codes for CSASDKGSAYEQYF.

A few counts support this clonotype. CDR3 loop: CASSTRQGAIYEQYF. The CDR3, as DNA: TGTGCCAGCAGCACCAGACAGGGGGCCATATACGAGCAGTACTTC. The genes are TRBV7-8 and TRBJ2-5; 10 bases align to TRBD1. Matching the DNA end better, TRBJ2-7 makes the J call doubtful. Looked up from germline, CDR1 is SGHVS and CDR2 is FQNEAQ. CDR3 length: 15 residues.

This clonotype was detected a few times. The rearrangement links TRBV24-1 to TRBJ2-5; TRBD1 matches 7 bases. This CDR3 has 15 amino acids. Germline CDR1 reads KGHDR; CDR2 reads SFDVKD. V lost 3 bases to trimming and J lost 5 bases; unmatched junction nucleotides: 8. The CDR3 coding sequence is TGTGCCACCAGTGATCGGGACGGACAGGTGGAGACCCAGTACTTC. It translates to CATSDRDGQVETQYF.

This clonotype was detected a few times. The chain uses TRBV12-3 or TRBV12-4 and TRBJ2-1; 8 bases line up with TRBD1. TRBJ2-7 matches the DNA end more closely, so the J call is doubtful. CDR3 length: 15 amino acids. The CDR3 coding sequence is TGTGCCAGCAGTCCGACAGGGGAAAACTCCTACGAGCAGTACTTC. Encoded protein: CASSPTGENSYEQYF.

The chain carries TRBV5-1 and TRBJ2-7; 10 nucleotides match TRBD1. After removal of 4 bases from V and 4 bases from J, the junction contained 8 bases not matched to a gene. The CDR3 is 15 residues long. Germline lookup yields CDR1 SGHRS and CDR2 YFSETQ. CDR3 DNA sequence: TGCGCCAGCAGCCCTTGGACAGGGGGGGGATACGAGCAGTACTTC. Amino acid sequence: CASSPWTGGGYEQYF.

The CDR3 reads CASSRGLAGGNTGELFF. The CDR3 DNA is TGTGCCAGCAGCCGGGGACTAGCGGGGGGAAACACCGGGGAGCTGTTTTTT. The chain recombines TRBV6-2 or TRBV6-3 with TRBJ2-2; 15 bases agree with TRBD2. Germline lookup yields CDR1 MNHEY and CDR2 SVGEGT. Trimming took 6 bases from V and 2 from J; bases not matched to a gene: 4. The CDR3 extends over 17 amino acids.

This chain uses TRBV5-8 with TRBJ2-5; maybe TRBD1 (6 bases). The J call may be in error: the DNA end matches TRBJ2-7 better. The germline CDR1 and CDR2 sequences are SGHTS and YDEGEE. This CDR3 region has 13 residues. The CDR3 is CAETDSPRIEQYF. CDR3 nucleotide sequence: TGTGCCGAAACGGACAGTCCGAGGATCGAGCAGTACTTC.

This clonotype showed up just a few times. The chain recombines TRBV4-1 with TRBJ1-4; D is unclear. This CDR3 is 16 amino acids long. Germline lookup yields CDR1 MGHRA and CDR2 YSYEKL. The germline V and J ends were trimmed by 0 bases and 7 bases, with 15 bases remaining between them. This CDR3 reads CASSQEPPGGSEKLFF. The CDR3 DNA reads as TGCGCCAGCAGCCAAGAGCCCCCCGGCGGGAGTGAAAAACTGTTTTTT.

This chain connects TRBV7-8 to TRBJ1-6; D is undetermined. This CDR3 has 13 amino acids. The ends were cut back, 4 bases at V and 7 bases at J, with 8 bases in the middle. Germline loops: CDR1 SGHVS, CDR2 FQNEAQ. The chain's CDR3 is CASSSDWNSPLHF. The CDR3 DNA sequence: TGTGCCAGCAGCTCGGATTGGAATTCACCCCTCCACTTT.

This clonotype came up a few times. CDR3: CASSAGTETGYTQYF. CDR3 sequence (DNA): TGTGCCAGCAGTGCCGGGACAGAGACAGGATATACGCAGTATTTT. V and J are TRBV12-3 or TRBV12-4 and TRBJ2-3, with 7 bases that match TRBD1. V gave up 5 bases and J gave up 7 bases; unmatched junction bases: 12. CDR3 length: 15 residues.

This sequence joins TRBV4-1 and TRBJ2-5, with 7 bases matching TRBD2. The CDR3 sequence is 19 residues long. The germline gives CDR1 MGHRA, CDR2 YSYEKL. V trimming: 0 bases; J trimming: 4 bases; junction bases outside the gene matches: 17. CDR3 sequence: CASSQESPAGVFFSETQYF. In DNA form, the CDR3 reads TGCGCCAGCAGCCAAGAATCCCCGGCGGGAGTTTTTTTTTCAGAGACCCAGTACTTC.

The chain couples TRBV29-1 to TRBJ2-5; TRBD2 aligns across 8 bases. V lost 4 bases to trimming and J lost 2 bases; unmatched junction nucleotides: 6. In germline, CDR1 is SQVTM, CDR2 ANQGSEA. The CDR3 has 14 residues. The DNA for the CDR3 is TGCAGCGTTGTATGGGCTAGCGGGCAAGAGACCCAGTACTTC. It yields the protein CSVVWASGQETQYF.

This clonotype was counted a few times. The J gene is TRBJ1-4, the V gene TRBV9, with D perhaps TRBD1 (6 bases). Deletions cut 1 base from V and 8 bases from J, with 12 bases between. The CDR3 is made up of 14 amino acids. Germline assignment: CDR1 SGDLS and CDR2 YYNGEE. In DNA, the CDR3 is TGTGCCAGCAGCGTAACACTTACAGGGGAAAAACTGTTTTTT. Protein: CASSVTLTGEKLFF.

The genes are TRBV7-3 and TRBJ2-2; D not certain. This CDR3 region has 16 residues. Germline CDR1 is SGHTA and CDR2 is FQGTGA. V was cut by 2 bases and J by 4 bases, with 14 bases left in between. For the CDR3, the DNA is TGTGCCAGCAGCTTATTAACTCTAGGTGGCACCGGGGAGCTGTTTTTT. Protein sequence: CASSLLTLGGTGELFF.

This chain joins TRBV30 and TRBJ2-5; 9 bases fit TRBD2. The DNA end is a closer match to TRBJ2-1, so the J assignment may be wrong. CDR1 GTSNPN and CDR2 SVGIG come from the germline V gene (reference sequence). The CDR3 length is 17 residues. The CDR3 sequence: CAWSSTKGLAGFNEQFF. As DNA, the CDR3 is TGTGCCTGGAGCTCAACTAAGGGGCTAGCGGGGTTCAATGAGCAGTTCTTC.

This clonotype was seen more than once but under ten times. V usage is TRBV7-9 and J usage is TRBJ2-4, with D tentatively TRBD1 (5 bases). The CDR3 runs 13 residues. V was shortened by 5 bases and J by 7 bases, with 12 bases between the two germline ends. Germline CDR1 is SEHNR and CDR2 is FQNEAQ (reference sequence). CDR3 sequence: CASSPDSLNIQYF. In nucleotides, the CDR3 is TGTGCCAGCAGCCCCGACAGTTTGAACATTCAGTACTTC.

This clonotype was seen more than once but under ten times. This chain links TRBV24-1 with TRBJ1-5; D might be TRBD1 (5 bases). The CDR3 spans 13 residues. Trimming removed 6 bases at V and 1 base at J, with 6 bases between. Germline CDR1 is KGHDR and CDR2 is SFDVKD. CDR3 amino acids: CATSKGSNQPQHF. CDR3 in DNA: TGTGCCACCAGTAAGGGGAGCAATCAGCCCCAGCATTTT.